This T cell receptor (beta chain) was found in a study of OX40 agonist ivuxolimab in advanced cancers. For the study at large: Hepatocellular carcinoma, melanoma, renal cell or head and neck cancer occurred in dose-escalation patients. Study-level results: On average, CD8+ T cells had more expanded clones than CD4+. The work left the antigen specificity of expanded peripheral T cells undetermined.

Data came from immunoSEQ multiplex PCR; TCRdb stores just in-frame clones and leaves some out. Among roughly 90,000 clones listed, 75% to 95% were seen once. With regard to this clone: Its target is unknown.

Germline V gene data show CDR1 as LNHDA and CDR2 as SQIVND (reference sequence). The V segment lost 6 bases and the J segment 1 base; nucleotides outside the gene matches: 6. CDR3 length: 15 amino acids. The V gene is TRBV19, the J gene TRBJ1-1; 9 bases are a match to TRBD1. The clonotype was recovered from an adult with an advanced solid tumor such as melanoma, head and neck, liver or kidney cancer. This material consisted of CD4+ or CD8+ T cells sorted from blood, taken in a trial of the OX40 agonist ivuxolimab. The CDR3 coding sequence is TGTGCCAGTAGCAGGCCGGACAGGGGGAACACTGAAGCTTTCTTT. Protein sequence: CASSRPDRGNTEAFF.